This T cell receptor beta chain emerged from a study of T cells after yellow fever vaccination (dated by TCRdb to about 2019). The study in broad terms: The SMART-Seq v4 Ultra Low Input RNA kit was used to prepare libraries from fractions with low cell numbers. Bulk PBMC replicates and cell subsets were isolated from blood drawn at multiple timepoints before and after both primary and secondary immunization. Bulk TCR alpha and beta repertoires were sequenced longitudinally to track T-cell clones before and after primary and booster YFV17D yellow fever vaccination. Two healthy male donors, one aged 18 to 30 and one aged 30 to 39 years, were included in the cohort.

The full study reports these points: Most clones expanded after primary vaccination (about 96% of CD4 and approximately 86% of CD8) were re-detected after the booster, suggesting that broad memory maintenance occurred. The secondary T-cell response was weaker than the primary response but faster, peaking on day 5 instead of day 15. Only a couple of donors were included in the study, so the extent to which the findings can be generalized is limited. Computational filtering was required because FACS-sorted repertoires could contain abundant contaminating clonotypes from the bulk population. A small fraction of clonotypes showed up in both the CD4 and CD8 compartments, probably as a result of convergent recombination.

A note on this clonotype: Its antigen specificity is not known. No quality values exist for individual bases; no much larger clone is one base distant.

Taken with the paper, the label for treatment or condition translates to: live attenuated yellow fever vaccine strain. At each blood-draw timepoint, two biological replicates of bulk PBMCs were obtained. A standard Ficoll-Paque protocol was used to isolate PBMCs from peripheral blood. TriZol was used to extract RNA from bulk PBMCs, CD4 and CD8 fractions, and dextramer-positive and dextramer-negative fractions. For this chain, trimming is 5 bases at the V end and 2 bases at the J end, and the number of junction bases without a gene match is 8. The CDR3 goes from the cysteine to the phenylalanine over 16 residues. Only the CDR3 DNA is retained, 48 bases long and in frame from the first base. The germline V gene yields SGHTA for CDR1 and FQGTGA for CDR2. TCR cDNA was made using 5'RACE template switching, a step that added a universal primer site and unique molecular identifiers. Priming for cDNA synthesis came from both the TCR alpha and TCR beta constant segments. Two PCR steps were used to amplify libraries, with sample barcodes and sequencing adapters being added in the second step. Sequencing of libraries was done on Illumina HiSeq 2500 (2x100 bp) or NovaSeq (2x150 bp). The study's own analysis went as follows. Reads were demultiplexed and collapsed into UMI consensus sequences with MIGEC, and V(D)J alignment was performed with MiXCR. Vaccine-responding clonotypes were defined with edgeR using replicate PBMC samples, requiring FDR below 0.01 and a log2 fold change above 5 up to day 15. CD4 or CD8 identity was assigned to each bulk clonotype according to whether the clonotype was present at higher abundance in the sequenced CD4 repertoire or the sequenced CD8 repertoire. TCRdb ran its own pipeline on the public reads, namely fastp trimming at Q25 and MiXCR clone calling, and kept in-frame beta chains. A single entry per CDR3 protein holds the most common genes and DNA from its merged rows. TCRdb's processing, not the study's, gives the V and J calls here. This sample is represented by about 340,000 distinct CDR3 sequences; 8.7% of them were singletons. The ten biggest clones cover 18% of the sample.

Specimen: PBMCs, collected on the day of the first yellow fever vaccination. The sequence was collected from a young man who received the YFV17D yellow fever vaccine. This receptor chain uses TRBV7-3 and TRBJ1-1, and TRBD1 aligns with 10 junction nucleotides. The CDR3 protein sequence reads: CASSEGQGPANTEAFF. The DNA is TGTGCCAGCAGCGAGGGACAGGGGCCAGCAAACACTGAAGCTTTCTTT.